This TCR beta chain came from a study of shared clonotypes between healthy human individuals (dated by TCRdb to about 2020). Background for the entire study: A couple of women and a few men aged 18 to 49 years were included in the cohort. To estimate repertoire size and how much clonotype sharing occurs between individuals, the study deeply sequenced the blood TCR repertoires of roughly 5 healthy adults. For each donor, CD4 naive and CD4 memory were each given three plates, CD8 naive was given two plates, and CD8 memory was given one plate. Between about 0.8 and 9.5 billion PBMCs per donor were obtained by leukapheresis. To increase sequencing depth and limit assay-specific biases, different laboratories used diverse techniques to prepare libraries and sequence TCR repertoires. What the research found in general, with its limitations: Sampling was restricted to blood, and TCR repertoires in tissues likely differ from the TCR repertoires found in blood. Because the study included a small number of donors, the genetic and exposure-history diversity represented was limited. Higher generation probabilities were observed for clonotypes shared by all four sorted-subset donors than for non-shared clonotypes. Sharing across a handful of donors was observed for about 5% of naive CD4, less than 4% of naive CD8, 2% to 2.5% of memory CD4, and less than 0.45% of memory CD8 clonotypes. Incomplete sequencing was indicated by rarefaction of sorted-subset datasets, despite the large sequencing depth. Pairwise subsampling indicated that sequencing depth was expected to affect the degree of clonotype sharing among donors. Naive subsets generally had larger estimated clonotype richness than memory subsets.

CD8 naive samples were obtained by positive selection for CCR7 among CD45RO-negative cells, yielding a CD45RA+CCR7+ population from which TemRA cells were excluded. The donors were healthy, HIV-negative adults who had no recently reported acute infections or vaccinations. All donors were Caucasian adults living in Nashville, Tennessee, USA. After blood collection by leukapheresis, PBMCs were isolated using Ficoll-Histopaque density gradient centrifugation and then cryopreserved in the vapor phase of liquid nitrogen. Analytical flow cytometry was used to check the purity and quantity of every magnetically sorted T cell population. Genomic DNA was isolated from every sorted fraction and measured by UV absorbance on a Nanodrop 2000c. The CDR3 runs 14 amino acids, cysteine and phenylalanine included. The retained sequence is limited to the CDR3, 42 bases, with the frame set at the first base. V and J are truncated by 2 bases and 2 bases respectively, leaving an intervening sequence of 10 bases. The germline V gene encodes CDR1 MDHEN and CDR2 SYDVKM.

TCR CDR3 regions were amplified from genomic DNA by multiplex PCR using the deep immunoSEQ assay. Extracted genomic DNA from each cell subset was distributed evenly across all wells of several immunoSEQ 96-well plates, and each plate was treated as a replicate. Each replicate PCR for sorted subsets received 150 to 250 ng genomic DNA, equal to 30,000 or so T cell genomes. Purified libraries were quantified with a Qubit 3.0 fluorometer, sized on a Bioanalyzer 2100, and re-quantified with the KAPA Library Quantification kit. Each immunoSEQ 96-well plate was sequenced on its own single-read 150-cycle Illumina NextSeq 550 flow cell. Under the source paper's analysis protocol: The immunoSEQ output contained only junctional sequences without quality scores, so filtering could not match that applied to full-length reads. To assign V/J genes and CDR3, sequences were annotated against IMGT germline references using PyIR, a Python wrapper for IgBLAST v1.9. Any read was removed if the V/J assignment was weak (E-value above 1e-6), the CDR3 was missing, or the read contained stop codons, out-of-frame junctions, or ambiguous translated residues. V3J clonotypes were defined by identical inferred V gene, J gene, and CDR3 amino acid sequence. Percentage overlap between repertoires was computed as shared unique clonotypes divided by the size of the smaller repertoire. Three approaches were used to assess repertoire richness: RTK rarefaction, the Chao1 estimator, and Recon v2.1 estimates of unobserved clonotypes. OLGA was used to compute generation probabilities for all TCRbeta clonotypes that the gDNA method yielded from a handful of donors. In TCRdb, the immuneACCESS table is reduced to in-frame sequences with V and J assigned. These tables do not hold every clone; where another copy was compared, an unresolved V gene accounts for under half, and the others remain unexplained. The V and J calls and the clone size are those of that table, but D and trimming were determined from the DNA. A total of around 1.9 million clones appear in this sample, 85% to 95% of them only once. 1.5% to 2% of the sample is in the top ten clones.

On this clone itself: The antigen it recognizes is unknown. Qualities for individual bases were not recorded, and no much larger clone is one base off.

The specimen sequenced was naive CD8+ T cells from PBMCs. The label giving this sample's cell subset or site can be read as: CD45RA+CCR7+. This sequence uses TRBV28 and TRBJ2-7; a tentative D match to TRBD1 spans 6 bases. The TCR was taken from a man aged 18 to 29 in good health. Some clones in this sample may be carry-over from other donors' samples. Read as DNA, the sequence is TGTGCCAGCAGTTTAACAGGGACCACCTACGAGCAGTACTTC. Its product reads: CASSLTGTTYEQYF. Outside the CDR3, residues come from the reference TRBV28 and TRBJ2-7 proteins, so the full variable domain is: DVKVTQSSRYLVKRTGEKVFLECVQDMDHENMFWYRQDPGLGLRLIYFSYDVKMKEKGDIPEGYSVSREKKERFSLILESASTNQTSMYLCASSLTGTTYEQYFGPGTRLTVT.